The clone carrying this TCR beta chain showed up many times. Its specificity is not known. RNA transcripts were the template for amplifying TCR beta CDR3 regions. A first-round RT-PCR of the TCR CDR3 used the HTBI primer set. TCRdb called the multiplex PCR reads again in MiXCR, with one record for every CDR3 protein. The sample records hundreds of thousands of distinct CDR3 sequences, 11% to 15% being singletons. The patients, who ranged from 18 to 65 in age, presented with newly diagnosed hyperthyroidism lasting under 2 months. Patients were excluded for uncontrolled infection, other autoimmune disease, pregnancy or lactation. The PBMCs were sourced from fresh peripheral blood (approximately 9.6 ml). V shed 6 bases and J shed 7 bases, with 22 bases lying between them. Germline V gene data show CDR1 as MNHEY and CDR2 as SVGEGT. CDR3 length equals 16 residues. This sample stems from a study of T cells in Graves' hyperthyroidism and ophthalmopathy.

Study results and limitations: Stable hyperthyroidism and ophthalmopathy were separated using 13 V-J signatures.

The clonotype comes from a woman in her twenties or thirties with Graves' hyperthyroidism that later progressed to Graves' ophthalmopathy. The chain uses TRBV6-2 or TRBV6-3 and TRBJ2-4; TRBD1 is a possible D gene (6 bases). Sequenced input: blood. The CDR3 is CASSRSRFTRGNIQYF. The CDR3 DNA reads as TGTGCCAGCAGCAGGTCCAGGTTTACGAGGGGGAACATTCAGTACTTC.